This passage covers 21 T cell receptor beta chains from one sample sequenced in a study of long-term antiretroviral therapy in people with HIV. At the survey level, the v3.0 immunoSEQ assay was run. Method: immunoSEQ multiplex PCR; TCRdb's copy keeps in-frame clones and lacks some. The sample has around 40,000 clones; approximately 89% are singletons. Source: unsorted PBMCs, taken 0.1 years before starting antiretroviral therapy. These receptors all come from a woman between 50 and 59 years old with HIV.

The chain links TRBV30 to TRBJ2-2, with unresolved D. Germline-derived CDR1 and CDR2 are GTSNPN and SVGIG (reference sequence). V lost 2 bases and J 1 base, leaving 8 bases between the germline ends. The CDR3 consists of 14 residues. CDR3 DNA: TGTGCCTGGAGTTTGAATTTGAACACCGGGGAGCTGTTTTTT. Protein: CAWSLNLNTGELFF.

The rearrangement joins TRBV11-2 to TRBJ2-3; the match to TRBD2 covers 7 bases. Unmatched junction bases numbered 9, after V lost 5 bases and J lost 4 bases. The CDR3 totals 15 residues. The germline V gene encodes CDR1 SGHAT and CDR2 FQNNGV. The CDR3 DNA sequence: TGTGCCAGCAGCCCCCAGGTGGGGGGGGCAGATACGCAGTATTTT. Amino acid sequence: CASSPQVGGADTQYF.

The chain carries TRBV7-3 and TRBJ1-6, with D perhaps matching TRBD1 (5 bases). CDR1 is SGHTA, CDR2 FQGTGA, per germline. The CDR3 is made up of 14 amino acids. V lost 3 bases and J 9 bases, leaving 12 bases between the germline ends. The CDR3 loop is CASSFGDPISPLHF. The CDR3 DNA sequence: TGTGCCAGCAGCTTTGGGGACCCTATTTCACCCCTCCACTTT. Together with reference TRBV7-3 and TRBJ1-6, the CDR3 gives the full variable domain: GAGVSQTPSNKVTEKGKYVELRCDPISGHTALYWYRQSLGQGPEFLIYFQGTGAADDSGLPNDRFFAVRPEGSVSTLKIQRTERGDSAVYLCASSFGDPISPLHFGNGTRLTVT.

This chain links TRBV19 with TRBJ1-4; D might be TRBD1 (5 bases). This CDR3 is 15 amino acids long. Germline loops: CDR1 LNHDA, CDR2 SQIVND (reference sequence). The V and J ends lost 8 bases and 0 bases respectively, with 13 bases between them. CDR3 DNA sequence: TGTGCCAGTTATAATCGGGGGGCAACTAATGAAAAACTGTTTTTT. Its protein is CASYNRGATNEKLFF.

The chain couples TRBV19 to TRBJ1-2, with 10 bases matching TRBD1. The V segment lost 6 bases and the J segment 5 bases; nucleotides outside the gene matches: 3. Germline lookup yields CDR1 LNHDA and CDR2 SQIVND (reference sequence). The CDR3 is 13 residues long. For the CDR3, the DNA is TGTGCCAGTAGGGGACAGGGGAGGTATGGCTACACCTTC. Protein product: CASRGQGRYGYTF.

In DNA form, the CDR3 reads TGCGCCAGCAGCCAGGTCGACAGGGCGGAAAAACTGTTTTTT. Its translation is CASSQVDRAEKLFF. The rearrangement links TRBV4-1 to TRBJ1-4, with 7 bases fitting TRBD1. Germline values: CDR1 MGHRA, CDR2 YSYEKL. V was pared by 3 bases and J by 8 bases, with 6 bases of the junction left unmatched. The CDR3 runs to 14 residues.

By sample share, this clone is medium-sized (0.01 to 0.1%). The rearrangement links TRBV2 to TRBJ2-5; 7 bases agree with TRBD2. The CDR3 has 14 amino acids. V was pared by 5 bases and J by 1 base, with 4 bases of the junction left unmatched. The germline V gene has CDR1 SNHLY and CDR2 FYNNEI. The CDR3 DNA reads TGTGCCAGCAGTTTACTAGCGTCCCAAGAGACCCAGTACTTC. Translated: CASSLLASQETQYF.

A few counts support this clone. V usage is TRBV28 and J usage is TRBJ1-2; D is perhaps TRBD1 (5 bases). This CDR3 is 17 amino acids long. Trimming took 1 base from V and 0 from J, leaving 15 bases between them. The germline CDR1 and CDR2 sequences are MDHEN and SYDVKM. Here the CDR3 DNA reads TGTGCCAGCAGTTTATTCGGGACGGACCCAGCTAACTATGGCTACACCTTC. Translated, it gives CASSLFGTDPANYGYTF.

In DNA form, the CDR3 reads TGTGCCACCAGCAGAGGAAGTCGGGGAGTCGGTCTCTCTGGAAACACCATATATTTT. Amino acid sequence: CATSRGSRGVGLSGNTIYF. The chain joins TRBV15 to TRBJ1-3; D remains ambiguous. CDR3 length equals 19 residues. V was cut by 1 base and J by 0 bases, with 19 bases left in between. Germline loops: CDR1 LNHNV, CDR2 YYDKDF (reference sequence). Together with reference TRBV15 and TRBJ1-3, the CDR3 gives the full variable domain: DAMVIQNPRYQVTQFGKPVTLSCSQTLNHNVMYWYQQKSSQAPKLLFHYYDKDFNNEADTPDNFQSRRPNTSFCFLDIRSPGLGDTAMYLCATSRGSRGVGLSGNTIYFGEGSWLTVV.

The rearrangement uses TRBV5-1 and TRBJ2-5; 9 nucleotides line up with TRBD2. Germline lookup yields CDR1 SGHRS and CDR2 YFSETQ. The CDR3 contains 14 residues. After removal of 6 bases from V and 4 bases from J, the junction contained 7 bases not matched to a gene. The CDR3 DNA reads as TGCGCCAGCACCTCTGTAGCGGGGGCAGAGACCCAGTACTTC. Its translation is CASTSVAGAETQYF. Drawing the rest from reference TRBV5-1 and TRBJ2-5, the complete variable domain is KAGVTQTPRYLIKTRGQQVTLSCSPISGHRSVSWYQQTPGQGLQFLFEYFSETQRNKGNFPGRFSGRQFSNSRSEMNVSTLELGDSALYLCASTSVAGAETQYFGPGTRLLVL.

The rearrangement uses TRBV6-6 and TRBJ1-1, with TRBD1 matching 8 bases. Per the germline V gene, CDR1 is MNHNY and CDR2 is SVGAGI (reference sequence). J gave up 7 bases and V 7 bases, and 14 bases lay outside the gene matches. The CDR3 sequence is 15 residues long. This CDR3 reads CASTHLDRVHDEAFF. DNA for the CDR3: TGTGCCAGCACTCACCTGGACAGGGTCCATGATGAAGCTTTCTTT.

The chain is built from TRBV5-5 and TRBJ2-1; 8 nucleotides agree with TRBD1. The CDR3 spans 15 residues. Trimming cost V 4 bases and J 0 bases; bases outside gene matches: 3. CDR1 is SGHKS, CDR2 YYEKEE, per germline (reference sequence). The CDR3 DNA reads TGTGCCAGCAGCCCAGGGACAGGCTCCTACAATGAGCAGTTCTTC. Encoded protein: CASSPGTGSYNEQFF.

V usage is TRBV25-1 and J usage is TRBJ2-7, with D possibly being TRBD1 (6 bases). Germline-derived CDR1 and CDR2 are MGHDK and SYGVNS. The CDR3 runs 17 residues. V was pared by 5 bases and J by 0 bases, with 20 bases between. CDR3 amino acids: CASSPRTAKSSSYEQYF. In nucleotides, the CDR3 is TGTGCCAGCAGTCCAAGGACAGCCAAATCGAGCTCCTACGAGCAGTACTTC.

This sequence joins TRBV4-2 and TRBJ2-7; D gene uncertain. V was cut by 3 bases and J by 2 bases, with 8 bases left in between. This CDR3 contains 13 residues. CDR1 and CDR2 from the germline V gene are LGHNA and YNFKEQ. The CDR3 bases are TGTGCCAGCAGCCAGATCATGGCCTACGAGCAGTACTTC. Protein product: CASSQIMAYEQYF.

The chain has TRBV6-6 and TRBJ1-2; 7 bases align to TRBD1. The germline V gene encodes CDR1 MNHNY and CDR2 SVGAGI (reference sequence). CDR3 length: 15 residues. J gave up 0 bases and V 5 bases, and 6 bases lay outside the gene matches. Here the CDR3 reads CASSGRQGANYGYTF. Written as DNA, the CDR3 is TGTGCCAGCAGTGGTCGACAGGGAGCTAACTATGGCTACACCTTC.

This sequence joins TRBV5-4 and TRBJ1-5; D remains unclear. The CDR3 contains 13 residues. Germline CDR1 is SGHNT and CDR2 is YYREEE (reference sequence). V gave up 1 base and J gave up 4 bases, with 6 bases separating them. The CDR3 spells CASSLMGNQPQHF. In nucleotides, the CDR3 is TGTGCCAGCAGCTTGATGGGGAATCAGCCCCAGCATTTT.

The chain carries TRBV7-9 and TRBJ1-5; 7 bases are a match to TRBD1. Germline-derived CDR1 and CDR2 are SEHNR and FQNEAQ (reference sequence). Trimming cost V 0 bases and J 5 bases; bases outside gene matches: 1. The CDR3 has 14 residues. In DNA form, the CDR3 reads TGTGCCAGCAGCTTAGCAGGGGGCCATCAGCCCCAGCATTTT. Its protein is CASSLAGGHQPQHF.

V usage is TRBV29-1 and J usage is TRBJ1-2, with D tentatively TRBD1 (5 bases). This CDR3 contains 11 residues. Between the trimmed V and J ends, which lost 4 bases and 9 bases, there was a span of 12 bases. From germline, CDR1 is SQVTM and CDR2 ANQGSEA. For the CDR3, the DNA is TGCAGCGTTGCTGGGGCGAGGAGCTACACCTTC. Translated: CSVAGARSYTF.

The V gene is TRBV6-5, the J gene TRBJ1-1, with 9 bases fitting TRBD1. The CDR3 covers 15 residues. Germline CDR1 and CDR2: MNHEY and SVGAGI. The ends lost 5 bases at V and 3 bases at J; junction bases unmatched: 7. Here the CDR3 reads CASSLTGGQDTEAFF. CDR3 in DNA: TGTGCCAGCAGTCTTACAGGGGGCCAGGACACTGAAGCTTTCTTT.

The V and J genes are TRBV11-3 and TRBJ2-7; D might be TRBD2 (6 bases). CDR3 size: 13 residues. Germline V gives CDR1 SGHNT, CDR2 YENEEA. V was trimmed by 6 bases and J by 5 bases, leaving 14 bases between them. The CDR3 protein is CASSYPGGNEQYF. The CDR3 bases are TGTGCCAGCAGTTACCCCGGAGGGAACGAGCAGTACTTC.

The chain uses TRBV7-6 and TRBJ2-1, with D perhaps TRBD1 or TRBD2 (6 bases each). The CDR3 is 12 amino acids. V gave up 1 base and J gave up 11 bases, with 9 bases separating them. Germline V gene lookup returns CDR1 SGHVS and CDR2 FNYEAQ. The CDR3 spells CASSLEGGKQFF. CDR3 nucleotides: TGTGCCAGCAGCTTAGAGGGGGGTAAGCAGTTCTTC.